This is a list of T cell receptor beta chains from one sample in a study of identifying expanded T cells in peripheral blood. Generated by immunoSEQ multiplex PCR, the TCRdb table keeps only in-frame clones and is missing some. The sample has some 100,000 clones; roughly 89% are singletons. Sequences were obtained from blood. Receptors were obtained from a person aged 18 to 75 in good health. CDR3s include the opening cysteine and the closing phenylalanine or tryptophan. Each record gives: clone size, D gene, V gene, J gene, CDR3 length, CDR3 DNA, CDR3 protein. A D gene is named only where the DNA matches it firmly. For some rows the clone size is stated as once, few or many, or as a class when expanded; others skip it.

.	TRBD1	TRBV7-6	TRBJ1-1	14	TGTGCCAGCAGTTCCGGGACAGGGAACACTGAAGCTTTCTTT	CASSSGTGNTEAFF
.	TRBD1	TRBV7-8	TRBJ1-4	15	TGTGCCAGCAGTTTTACAGGGGGCCCAGGGGAAAAACTGTTTTTT	CASSFTGGPGEKLFF
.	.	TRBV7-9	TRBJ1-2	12	TGTGCCAGCAGCTTAGATCGAGCGGGCTACACCTTC	CASSLDRAGYTF
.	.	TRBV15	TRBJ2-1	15	TGTGCCACCAGCAGAGATAGGGAGCAAGGCCGGGGGCAGTTCTTC	CATSRDREQGRGQFF
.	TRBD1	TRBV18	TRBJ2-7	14	TGTGCCAGCTCACCTTGGGACAGTATCTACGAGCAGTACTTC	CASSPWDSIYEQYF
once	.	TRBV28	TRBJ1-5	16	TGTGCCAGCAGTTTCGGAGGAGGGTATAGCAATCAGCCCCAGCATTTT	CASSFGGGYSNQPQHF
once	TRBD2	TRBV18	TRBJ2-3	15	TGTGCCAGCTCACCAGCGGGGGGTACCACAGATACGCAGTATTTT	CASSPAGGTTDTQYF
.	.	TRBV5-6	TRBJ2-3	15	TGTGCCAGCAGCCAAACTAGTTTGGGTACAGATACGCAGTATTTT	CASSQTSLGTDTQYF
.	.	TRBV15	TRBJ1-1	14	TGTGCCACCAGCAGACCAGGGGATGGTACTGAAGCTTTCTTT	CATSRPGDGTEAFF
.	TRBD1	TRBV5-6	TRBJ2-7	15	TGTGCCAGCAGCCGCTTCCGGACAGGGGAGGGGGAGCAGTACTTC	CASSRFRTGEGEQYF
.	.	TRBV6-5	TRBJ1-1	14	TGTGCCAGCAGTTCTCATTTAGGCGGCACTGAAGCTTTCTTT	CASSSHLGGTEAFF
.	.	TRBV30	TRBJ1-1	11	TGTGCCTGGAGTGAACGGGTGGAAGCTTTCTTT	CAWSERVEAFF
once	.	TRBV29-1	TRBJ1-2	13	TGCAGCGTGGAGGACGGGGCTAACTATGGCTACACCTTC	CSVEDGANYGYTF
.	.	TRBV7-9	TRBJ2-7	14	TGTGCCAGCAGCCCCCCCGGGGGCTCCTACGAGCAGTACTTC	CASSPPGGSYEQYF
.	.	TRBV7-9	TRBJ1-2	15	TGTGCCAGCAGCTTATTGGTATCGGGGATGGATGGCTACACCTTC	CASSLLVSGMDGYTF
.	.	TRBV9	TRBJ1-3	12	TGTGCCAGCAGCGTAGGCGGAAACACCATATATTTT	CASSVGGNTIYF
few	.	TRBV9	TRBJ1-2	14	TGTGCCAGCAGCGTACAGGTAGATGCGTATGGCTACACCTTC	CASSVQVDAYGYTF
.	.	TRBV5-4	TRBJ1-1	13	TGTGCCAGCGCCGGGGCGGAAAACACTGAAGCTTTCTTT	CASAGAENTEAFF
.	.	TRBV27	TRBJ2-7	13	TGTGCCAGCAGTCTCACAATCTCCTACGAGCAGTACTTC	CASSLTISYEQYF
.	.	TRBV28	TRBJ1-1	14	TGTGCCAGCAGTTTAGAGGTCCTGAACACTGAAGCTTTCTTT	CASSLEVLNTEAFF
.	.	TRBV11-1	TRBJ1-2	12	TGTGCCAGCAGCTTAAGGGGGTATGGCTACACCTTC	CASSLRGYGYTF
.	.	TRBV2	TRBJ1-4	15	TGTGCCAGCAGATTTGGGGGAGCGGTAAATGAAAAACTGTTTTTT	CASRFGGAVNEKLFF
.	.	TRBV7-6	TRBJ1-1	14	TGTGCCAGCAGCCCTCAGACAGGTAACACTGAAGCTCTCTTT	CASSPQTGNTEALF
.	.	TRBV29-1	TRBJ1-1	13	TGCAGCGTTGACAGGCGGAGGAACACTGAAGCTTTCTTT	CSVDRRRNTEAFF
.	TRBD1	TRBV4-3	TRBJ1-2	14	TGCGCCAGCAGCCAACCGGACAGGGGGCATGGCTACACCTTC	CASSQPDRGHGYTF
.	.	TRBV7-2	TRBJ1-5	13	TGTGCCAGCAGCGAGGTAGGAAATCAGCCCCAGCATTTT	CASSEVGNQPQHF
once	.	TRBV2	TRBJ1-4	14	TGTGCCAGCGGGGAGATCACAACTAATGAAAAACTGTTTTTT	CASGEITTNEKLFF
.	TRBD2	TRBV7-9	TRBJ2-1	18	TGTGCCAGCAGCTTAGCGCCCACCGGGACTAGCGGTAACAATGAGCAGTTCTTC	CASSLAPTGTSGNNEQFF
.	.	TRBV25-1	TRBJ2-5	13	TGTGCCAGCAGTCCAGCGGTTCAAGAGACCCAGTACTTC	CASSPAVQETQYF
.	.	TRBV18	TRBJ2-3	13	TGTGCCAGCTCACCAGCCCGGCCGGATACGCAGTATTTT	CASSPARPDTQYF
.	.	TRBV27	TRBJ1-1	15	TGTGCCAGCAGTTTATCTTGGGGGGTGGGCACTGAAGCTTTCTTT	CASSLSWGVGTEAFF
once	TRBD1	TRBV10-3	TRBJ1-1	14	TGTGCCATCAGAGACAGGGGGCAGAACACTGAAGCTTTCTTT	CAIRDRGQNTEAFF
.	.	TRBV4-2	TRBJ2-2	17	TGTGCCAGCAGCCAAGATCGGCCGACTAGATTCACCGGGGAGCTGTTTTTT	CASSQDRPTRFTGELFF
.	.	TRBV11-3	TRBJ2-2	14	TGTGCCAGCAGCACGGGACTGGGGGCCGGGGAGCTGTTTTTT	CASSTGLGAGELFF
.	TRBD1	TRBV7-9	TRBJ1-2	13	TGTGCCAGCAGCGTCCAACAGGGGTCTGGCTACACCTTC	CASSVQQGSGYTF
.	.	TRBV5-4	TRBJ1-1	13	TGTGCCAGCAGCTTGAAGGAAAACACTGAAGCTTTCTTT	CASSLKENTEAFF
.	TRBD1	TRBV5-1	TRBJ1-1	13	TGCGCCAGCAGCCCAGGGACAGGCACTGAAGCTTTCTTT	CASSPGTGTEAFF
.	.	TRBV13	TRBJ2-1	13	TGTGCCAGCAACAGGGTAACCTACAATGAGCAGTTCTTC	CASNRVTYNEQFF
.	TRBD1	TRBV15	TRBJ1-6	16	TGTGCCACCAGCTTACGACAGGGGTCCTATAATTCACCCCTCCACTTT	CATSLRQGSYNSPLHF
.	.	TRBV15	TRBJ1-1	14	TGTGCCACCAGCAGAGATACCGCGGCAGAAAGGGCTTTCTTT	CATSRDTAAERAFF
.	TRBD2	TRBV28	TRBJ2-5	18	TGTGCCAGCAGTACCCGGGGGGGTTGGGGCAGTGGTAGAGAGACCCAGTACTTC	CASSTRGGWGSGRETQYF
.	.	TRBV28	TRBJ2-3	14	TGTGCCAGCAGTTCCGATAGCGGTGGGGATACGCAGTATTTT	CASSSDSGGDTQYF
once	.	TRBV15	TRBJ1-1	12	TGTGCCACCAGCAGACTGGGGGGCGAAGCTTTCTTT	CATSRLGGEAFF